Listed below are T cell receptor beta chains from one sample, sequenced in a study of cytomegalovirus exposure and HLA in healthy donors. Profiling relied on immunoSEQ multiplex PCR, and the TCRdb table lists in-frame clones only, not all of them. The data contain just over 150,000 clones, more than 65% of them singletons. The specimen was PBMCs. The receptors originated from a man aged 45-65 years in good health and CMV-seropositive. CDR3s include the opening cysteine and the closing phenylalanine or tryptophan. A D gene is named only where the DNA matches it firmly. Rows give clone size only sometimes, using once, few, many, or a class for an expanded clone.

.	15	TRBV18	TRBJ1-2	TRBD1	TGTGCCAGCTCACCCTCCAGGGGGCGCGACTATGGCTACACCTTC	CASSPSRGRDYGYTF
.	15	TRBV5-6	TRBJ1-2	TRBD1	TGTGCCAGCAGCTTACTGACAGGGGGGTACTATGGCTACACCTTC	CASSLLTGGYYGYTF
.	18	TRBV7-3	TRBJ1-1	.	TGTGCCAGCAGCTTAAATCCCCGGGGGACGTCAGTGAACACTGAAGCTTTCTTT	CASSLNPRGTSVNTEAFF
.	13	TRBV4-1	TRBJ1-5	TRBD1	TGCGCCAGCAGCCAGGAGGGGGCTCAGCCCCAGCATTTT	CASSQEGAQPQHF
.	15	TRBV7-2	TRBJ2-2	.	TGTGCCAGCAGCTTATCGGGGGTCGCGGCCGGGGAGCTGTTTTTT	CASSLSGVAAGELFF
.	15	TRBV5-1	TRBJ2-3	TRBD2	TGCGCCAGCAGGGTACCTAGCGGGAGCTCAGATACGCAGTATTTT	CASRVPSGSSDTQYF
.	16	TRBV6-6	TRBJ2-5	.	TGTGCCAGCAGTAAGGGGTCGCAGGGCGGCTCGGAGACCCAGTACTTC	CASSKGSQGGSETQYF
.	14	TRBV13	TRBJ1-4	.	TGTGCCAGCAGCTTAGGACAGGGAGCCGAAAAACTGTTTTTT	CASSLGQGAEKLFF
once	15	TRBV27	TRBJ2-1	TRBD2	TGTGCCAGCAGTTTACCGGGGGGGCTATACAATGAGCAGTTCTTC	CASSLPGGLYNEQFF
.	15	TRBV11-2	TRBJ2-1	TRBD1	TGTGCCAGCACCCCGAACCCAGGGGGCATAAATGAGCAGTTCTTC	CASTPNPGGINEQFF
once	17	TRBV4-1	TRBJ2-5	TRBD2	TGCGCCAGCAGCCACCCTCCTAGCGGAATGGGACAAGAGACCCAGTACTTC	CASSHPPSGMGQETQYF
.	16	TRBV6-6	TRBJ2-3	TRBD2	TGTGCCAGCAGTCAACTTAGCGGGCTAGGCACAGATACGCAGTATTTT	CASSQLSGLGTDTQYF
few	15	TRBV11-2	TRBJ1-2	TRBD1	TGTGCCAGCAGCTGGGGGACAGCCGTTCACTCTGGCTACACCTTC	CASSWGTAVHSGYTF
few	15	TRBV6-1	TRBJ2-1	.	TGTGCCAGCACTGAAAGGCGTAGCTTTCACAATGAGCAGTTCTTC	CASTERRSFHNEQFF
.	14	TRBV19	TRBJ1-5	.	TGTGCCAGCAACCCTGGGGCCGGCAATCAGCCCCAGCATTTT	CASNPGAGNQPQHF
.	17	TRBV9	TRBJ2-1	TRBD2	TGTGCCAGCAGCGTCAGACTAGCGGGAGAAGTGTCGAATGAGCAGTTCTTC	CASSVRLAGEVSNEQFF
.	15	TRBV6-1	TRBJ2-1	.	TGTGCCAGCAGTGGCGCGGGGGCGAATAGGAATGAGCAGTTCTTC	CASSGAGANRNEQFF
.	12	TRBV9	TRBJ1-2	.	TGTGCCAGCAGCTCTGACAGTTATGGCTACACCTTC	CASSSDSYGYTF
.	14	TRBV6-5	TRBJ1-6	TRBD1	TGTGCCAGCACTTTAGGGGGCCGGAATTCACCCCTCCACTTT	CASTLGGRNSPLHF
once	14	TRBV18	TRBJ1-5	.	TGTGCCAGCTCACGGGCAGAGAGCAATCAGCCCCAGCATTTT	CASSRAESNQPQHF
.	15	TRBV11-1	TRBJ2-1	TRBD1	TGTGCCAGCAGCGAAGACAGGGTCTCCTACAATGAGCAGTTCTTC	CASSEDRVSYNEQFF
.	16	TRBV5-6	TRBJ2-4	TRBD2	TGTGCCAGCAGCCTAGCGGGAGGGCTAGCCAAAAACATTCAGTACTTC	CASSLAGGLAKNIQYF
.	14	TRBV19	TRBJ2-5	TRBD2	TGTGCCAGTAGTATCGGGGGGAGGGGAGAGACCCAGTACTTC	CASSIGGRGETQYF
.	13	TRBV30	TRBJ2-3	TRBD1	TGTGCCTGGAGTGTAGATGGGACAGAGACGCAGTATTTT	CAWSVDGTETQYF
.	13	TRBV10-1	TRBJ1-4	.	TGCGCCAGCAGTGACCAGGGTAGTGAAAAACTGTTTTTT	CASSDQGSEKLFF
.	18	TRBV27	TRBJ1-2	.	TGTGCCAGCAGTTTTGTCCGCGGGGGGCACTACCCTAGCTATGGCTACACCTTC	CASSFVRGGHYPSYGYTF
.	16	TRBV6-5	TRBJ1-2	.	TGTGCCAGCAGTTCCCCTTTCCGGGACATCCGTCGGGGCTACACCTTC	CASSSPFRDIRRGYTF
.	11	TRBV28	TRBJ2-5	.	TGTGCCAGCAGTTTACGAGAGACCCAGTACTTC	CASSLRETQYF
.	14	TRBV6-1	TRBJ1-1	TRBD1	TGTGCCAGCATGGGGGGACAGGGGTGGACTGAAGCTTTCTTT	CASMGGQGWTEAFF
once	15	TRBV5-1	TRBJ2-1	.	TGCGCCAGCAGCTTGAAGCTTCAATCCTACAATGAGCAGTTCTTC	CASSLKLQSYNEQFF
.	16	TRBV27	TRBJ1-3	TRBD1	TGTGCCAGCAGTCGGGGACAGCCCATCTCTGGAAACACCATATATTTT	CASSRGQPISGNTIYF
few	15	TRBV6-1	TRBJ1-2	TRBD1	TGTGCCAGCAGTGAGGGGACAGTCTCTAACTATGGCTACACCTTC	CASSEGTVSNYGYTF
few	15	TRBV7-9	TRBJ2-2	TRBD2	TGTGCCAGCAGCGCAGCGGGAGGGAACACCGGGGAGCTGTTTTTT	CASSAAGGNTGELFF
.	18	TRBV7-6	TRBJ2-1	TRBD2	TGTGCCAGCAGCTTAGCGCACGGCGGGAGGGCCGGGGGGAGTGAGCAGTTCTTC	CASSLAHGGRAGGSEQFF
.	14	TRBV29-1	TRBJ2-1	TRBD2	TGCAGCGGTGCTAGCGGAAGCTCCTACAATGAGCAGTTCTTC	CSGASGSSYNEQFF
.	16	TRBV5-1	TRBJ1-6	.	TGCGCCAGCAGCTTGGACGTTGGGGAGGTGAATTCACCCCTCCACTTT	CASSLDVGEVNSPLHF
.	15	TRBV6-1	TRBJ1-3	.	TGTGCCAGCAGTGAATACGGAGGGATTAGAAACACCATATATTTT	CASSEYGGIRNTIYF
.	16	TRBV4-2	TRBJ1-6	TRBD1	TGTGCCAGCAGCCGCGGTCTTGGACAGGATAATTCACCCCTCCACTTT	CASSRGLGQDNSPLHF
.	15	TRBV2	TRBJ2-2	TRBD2	TGTGCCAGCAGGGCGACTAGCGGCTACACCGGGGAGCTGTTTTTT	CASRATSGYTGELFF
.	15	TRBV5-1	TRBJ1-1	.	TGCGCCAGCCTTCAAAGGGAGTTCGCGATTTGGAATAAGTCCTTT	CASLQREFAIWNKSF
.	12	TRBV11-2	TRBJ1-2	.	TGTGCCAGCAGCGGCGGGGAGTATGGCTACACCTTC	CASSGGEYGYTF
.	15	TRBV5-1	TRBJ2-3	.	TGCGCCAGCAGTCTAGACAGTACCTTCACAGATACGCAGTATTTT	CASSLDSTFTDTQYF
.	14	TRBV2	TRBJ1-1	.	TGTGCCAGCAGTGAAGGCCAGGGAAACACTGAAGCTTTCTTT	CASSEGQGNTEAFF
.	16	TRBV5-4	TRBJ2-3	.	TGTGCCAGCAGCTTGGCTGGGCGGGCGAGCACAGATACGCAGTATTTT	CASSLAGRASTDTQYF
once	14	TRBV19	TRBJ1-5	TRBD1	TGTGCCAGTAGTCAAGGACAGGCCGTTCAGCCCCAGCATTTT	CASSQGQAVQPQHF
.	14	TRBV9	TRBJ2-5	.	TGTGCCAGCAGCGTAGGCTGGGGGCGGGAGACCCAGTACTTC	CASSVGWGRETQYF
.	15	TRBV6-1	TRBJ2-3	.	TGTGCCAGCAGTGAAGCGCCCAGTAGCATAGATACGCAGTATTTT	CASSEAPSSIDTQYF
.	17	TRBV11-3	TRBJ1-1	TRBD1	TGTGCCAGCAGTACACCGGGACAGGGGGCGTGGAACACTGAAGCTTTCTTT	CASSTPGQGAWNTEAFF
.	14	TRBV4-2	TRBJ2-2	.	TGTGCCAGCAGCCAAGATGGAAGCGTCGGGGAGCTGTTTTTT	CASSQDGSVGELFF
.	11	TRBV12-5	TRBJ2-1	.	TGTGCTAGTGGTTTGGGCGATGAGCAGTTCTTC	CASGLGDEQFF
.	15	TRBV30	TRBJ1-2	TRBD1	TGTGCCTGGATGTCCCCGGGACAGGGGAAAGGGGGCTACACCTTC	CAWMSPGQGKGGYTF